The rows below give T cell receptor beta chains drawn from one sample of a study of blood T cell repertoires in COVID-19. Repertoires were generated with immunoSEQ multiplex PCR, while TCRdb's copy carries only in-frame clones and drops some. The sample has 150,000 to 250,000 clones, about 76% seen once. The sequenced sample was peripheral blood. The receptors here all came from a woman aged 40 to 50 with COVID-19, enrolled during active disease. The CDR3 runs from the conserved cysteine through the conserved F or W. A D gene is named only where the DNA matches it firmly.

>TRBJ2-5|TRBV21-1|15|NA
CASSKVGGVQETQYF
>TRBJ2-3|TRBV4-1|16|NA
CASSQDRGAVSAAQYF
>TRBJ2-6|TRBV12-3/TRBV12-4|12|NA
CASATVANVLTF
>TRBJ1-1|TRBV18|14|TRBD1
CASSPQGTGTEAFF
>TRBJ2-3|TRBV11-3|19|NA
CASSLNRPGVAESTDTQYF
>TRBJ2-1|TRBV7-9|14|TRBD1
CALGQGANRGEQFF
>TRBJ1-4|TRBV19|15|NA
CASSIVAGVEEKLFF
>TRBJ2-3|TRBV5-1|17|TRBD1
CASSLAPGQRFTDTQYF
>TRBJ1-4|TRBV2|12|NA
CASSEAAKKLFF
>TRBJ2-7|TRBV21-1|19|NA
CASSKVDYRRDRGDYEQYF
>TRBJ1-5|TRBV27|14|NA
CASRDSDSNQPQHF
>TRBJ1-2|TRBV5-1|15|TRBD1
CASSLSEGASYGYTF
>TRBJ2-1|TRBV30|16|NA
CAWNRAGGVAYNEQFF
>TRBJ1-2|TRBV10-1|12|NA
CASLTLRGGYTF
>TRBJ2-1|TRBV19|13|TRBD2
CASSLAGGDEQFF
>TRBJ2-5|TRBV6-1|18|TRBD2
CASSEALLAGGPGETQYF
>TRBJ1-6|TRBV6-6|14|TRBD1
CASGQGAINSPLHF
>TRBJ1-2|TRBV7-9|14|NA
CASSLAGTPSGYTF
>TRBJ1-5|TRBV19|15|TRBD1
CASSNSRQGAQPQHF
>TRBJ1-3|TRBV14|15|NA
CASSQGRGPGNTIYF
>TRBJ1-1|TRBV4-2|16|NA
CASSQEGRGSNTEAFF
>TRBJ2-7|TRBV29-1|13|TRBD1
CSVPGQGSYEQYF
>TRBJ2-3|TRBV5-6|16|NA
CASSLDGGRLTDTQYF
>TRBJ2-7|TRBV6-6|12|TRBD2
CASGGESYEQYF
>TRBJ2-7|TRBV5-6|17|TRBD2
CASSFLGTSGTFYEQYF
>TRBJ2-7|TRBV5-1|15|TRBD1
CASSLEGTGRHEQYF
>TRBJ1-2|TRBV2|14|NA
CASSVTVANYGYTF
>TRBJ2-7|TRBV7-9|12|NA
CASSPTGYEQYF
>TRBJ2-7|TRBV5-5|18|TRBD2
CASSFSFSFGTSLYEQYF
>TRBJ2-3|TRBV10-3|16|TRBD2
CAISQGLAGGSDTQYF
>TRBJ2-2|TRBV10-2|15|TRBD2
CASTLTSGATGELFF
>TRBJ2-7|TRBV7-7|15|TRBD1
CASSLGQGTTYEQYF
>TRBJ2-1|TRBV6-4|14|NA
CASSDSPSSGEQFF
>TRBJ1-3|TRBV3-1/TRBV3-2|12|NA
CASSQVAGRIYF
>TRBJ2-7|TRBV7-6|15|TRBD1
CASSSWATGDYEQYF
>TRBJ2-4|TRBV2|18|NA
CASSEASLSAALGNIQYF
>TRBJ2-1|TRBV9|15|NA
CASTKDGTVYNEQFF
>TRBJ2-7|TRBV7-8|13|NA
CASSGLISNEQYF
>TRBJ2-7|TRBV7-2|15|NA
CASRQSGQGSYEQYF
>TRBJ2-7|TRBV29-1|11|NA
CSVRVSYEQYF
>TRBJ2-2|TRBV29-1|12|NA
CSAGRGTGELFF
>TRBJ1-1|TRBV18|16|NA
CASSPSAGRGNTEAFF
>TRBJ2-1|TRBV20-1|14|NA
CSASRSGGSDEQFF
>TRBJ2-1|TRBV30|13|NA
CAWKGDYYNEQFF
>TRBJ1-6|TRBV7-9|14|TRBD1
CASIGLTGNSPLHF
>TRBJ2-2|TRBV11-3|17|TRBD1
CASSLGLGTGADGELFF
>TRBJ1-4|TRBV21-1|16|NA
CASSSPRGLANEKLFF
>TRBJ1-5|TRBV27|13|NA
CASSFVGNQPQHF
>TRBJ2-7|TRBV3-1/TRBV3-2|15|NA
CASSPDRILPYEQYF
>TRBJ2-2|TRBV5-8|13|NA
CASSFQYTGELFF
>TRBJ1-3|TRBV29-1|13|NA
CSVGHSSGNTIYF
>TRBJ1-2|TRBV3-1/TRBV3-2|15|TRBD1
CASSQVTGGMGGYTF
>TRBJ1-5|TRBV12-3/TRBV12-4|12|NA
CASSQGSQPQHF
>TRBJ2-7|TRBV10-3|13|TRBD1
CAIRGTESYEQYF
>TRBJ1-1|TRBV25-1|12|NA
CASRQFNTEAFF
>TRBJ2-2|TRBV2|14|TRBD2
CASGRVGLTGELFF
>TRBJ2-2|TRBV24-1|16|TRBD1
CATSDRTGSNTGELFF
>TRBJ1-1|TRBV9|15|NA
CASTYNPEGNTEAFF
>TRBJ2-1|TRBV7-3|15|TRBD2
CASSSRLAGSNEQFF